These 32 T cell receptor beta chains were all obtained from the same sample, sequenced in a study of cytomegalovirus exposure and HLA in healthy donors. PCR used 60 Vbeta primers and 13 Jbeta primers. Data came from immunoSEQ multiplex PCR; TCRdb stores just in-frame clones and leaves some out. The data hold over 150,000 clones, with 84% observed a single time. Sequenced sample: PBMCs. The source of these receptors is a girl aged 2-9 years in good health and CMV-seropositive.

The chain employs TRBV6-1 and TRBJ1-1; TRBD1 matches at 12 bases. Per germline, CDR1 MNHNS and CDR2 SASEGT. The J segment lost 6 bases and the V segment lost 5 bases, leaving 4 bases of the junction unmatched. There are 14 residues in the CDR3. This chain's CDR3 is CASSRDRGLPEAFF. In DNA form, the CDR3 reads TGTGCCAGCAGTAGGGACAGGGGGCTCCCTGAAGCTTTCTTT.

The gene calls are TRBV6-1 and TRBJ2-2; D not resolved. The ends were cut back, 4 bases at V and 7 bases at J, with 13 bases in the middle. The CDR3 length is 14 residues. Germline V lookup: CDR1 MNHNS, CDR2 SASEGT. As DNA, the CDR3 is TGTGCCAGCAGTGTGGTTGAGTTTAGCGGGGAGCTGTTTTTT. This gives the protein CASSVVEFSGELFF.

This chain joins TRBV29-1 and TRBJ2-4; D is uncertain. V lost 7 bases to trimming and J lost 3 bases, with 13 bases between them. The germline gives CDR1 SQVTM, CDR2 ANQGSEA. This CDR3 is 13 amino acids long. The CDR3 reads CSAVSRVKNIQYF. In DNA, the CDR3 is TGCAGCGCTGTTAGTCGAGTCAAAAACATTCAGTACTTC.

This clone showed up just a few times. The chain is built from TRBV10-3 and TRBJ2-2; 9 positions agree with TRBD2. The CDR3 totals 15 residues. The germline CDR1 and CDR2 sequences are ENHRY and SYGVKD. J lost 2 bases, V lost 4 bases, and 2 bases had no gene match. The chain's CDR3 is CAISGAGGNTGELFF. CDR3 coding DNA: TGTGCCATCAGTGGAGCGGGGGGAAACACCGGGGAGCTGTTTTTT.

The chain combines TRBV5-4 with TRBJ2-5; 10 nucleotides match TRBD2. The CDR3 spans 17 residues. The V segment lost 0 bases and the J segment 3 bases; nucleotides outside the gene matches: 8. Germline CDR1 is SGHNT and CDR2 is YYREEE (reference sequence). The CDR3 DNA reads as TGTGCCAGCAGCTTGGGGGCTAGCGGGAGTAAGGAAGAGACCCAGTACTTC. Protein sequence: CASSLGASGSKEETQYF.

This clone was seen only once. V gene TRBV4-1 combines with J gene TRBJ2-7, with 13 bases lining up with TRBD2. The CDR3 length is 16 residues. Germline V gives CDR1 MGHRA, CDR2 YSYEKL. V lost 0 bases to trimming and J lost 4 bases; unmatched junction nucleotides: 3. CDR3 sequence reads: CASSQDGTSGTYEQYF. The CDR3 coding sequence is TGCGCCAGCAGCCAAGACGGGACTAGCGGGACTTACGAGCAGTACTTC.

The rearrangement links TRBV7-6 to TRBJ2-1; 7 bases match TRBD2. Unmatched junction bases numbered 4, after V lost 5 bases and J lost 3 bases. The V gene's germline CDR1 is SGHVS and CDR2 FNYEAQ. This CDR3 is built from 14 residues. CDR3 coding DNA: TGTGCCAGCAGCAGTAAGCGGGGCTACAATGAGCAGTTCTTC. This sequence encodes CASSSKRGYNEQFF.

This clone was observed a few times. The genes are TRBV6-1 and TRBJ1-1; TRBD1 matches at 7 bases. Per germline, CDR1 MNHNS and CDR2 SASEGT. The CDR3 is 13 residues long. The junction had 9 bases not matched to a gene; V was cut back by 6 bases and J by 8 bases. CDR3 DNA: TGTGCCAGCAGCCCGGGGGTACAGGGGGAAGCTTTCTTT. It encodes CASSPGVQGEAFF.

The table lists this clone with a few counts. This chain connects TRBV5-6 to TRBJ1-2; tentative D call: TRBD1 (6 bases). V was cut by 0 bases and J by 5 bases, with 8 bases left in between. This CDR3 is built from 13 residues. The germline V gene has CDR1 SGHDT and CDR2 YYEEEE. The CDR3 nucleotides are TGTGCCAGCAGCTTGGAACAGGGATATGGCTACACCTTC. Translated, it gives CASSLEQGYGYTF.

V usage is TRBV28 and J usage is TRBJ1-1, with 8 nucleotides matching TRBD1. The CDR3 sequence is 14 residues long. The junction had 12 bases not matched to a gene; V was cut back by 4 bases and J by 11 bases. From germline, CDR1 is MDHEN and CDR2 SYDVKM. The CDR3, as DNA: TGTGCCAGCAGTTCCCGTGGACAGGGTGATTTGGCTTTCTTT. It encodes CASSSRGQGDLAFF.

The CDR3 reads CAWRRLAGGLYGYTF. The CDR3 nucleotides read TGTGCCTGGAGGAGGTTGGCAGGGGGGCTCTATGGCTACACCTTC. This chain connects TRBV30 to TRBJ1-2; 7 nucleotides agree with TRBD1. The germline V gene has CDR1 GTSNPN and CDR2 SVGIG (reference sequence). This CDR3 has 15 residues. The J segment lost 4 bases and the V segment lost 3 bases, leaving 11 bases of the junction unmatched.

The chain combines TRBV4-2 with TRBJ2-7; 9 nucleotides match TRBD2. There are 11 residues in the CDR3. J lost 5 bases, V lost 10 bases, and 3 bases had no gene match. The germline CDR1 and CDR2 sequences are LGHNA and YNFKEQ. CDR3 nucleotides: TGTGCCACTAGCGGGGCCCACGAGCAGTACTTC. It yields the protein CATSGAHEQYF.

This chain links TRBV7-3 with TRBJ2-7; weak D call: TRBD2 (6 bases). Germline-derived CDR1 and CDR2 are SGHTA and FQGTGA. CDR3 length: 12 residues. V was pared by 8 bases and J by 0 bases, with 8 bases between. CDR3 residues: CASGRSSYEQYF. The CDR3 DNA is TGTGCCAGCGGGAGGAGCTCCTACGAGCAGTACTTC. Combining the CDR3 with reference TRBV7-3 and TRBJ2-7 gives the whole variable domain GAGVSQTPSNKVTEKGKYVELRCDPISGHTALYWYRQSLGQGPEFLIYFQGTGAADDSGLPNDRFFAVRPEGSVSTLKIQRTERGDSAVYLCASGRSSYEQYFGPGTRLTVT.

This clone was seen once. The V call is TRBV9, the J call TRBJ2-1; 9 bases line up with TRBD1. There are 16 residues in the CDR3. Looked up from germline, CDR1 is SGDLS and CDR2 is YYNGEE. The J segment lost 6 bases and the V segment lost 5 bases, leaving 12 bases of the junction unmatched. Here the CDR3 DNA reads TGTGCCAGCAGTGCTATCCCGGGACAGGGTTTCAATGAGCAGTTCTTC. This gives the protein CASSAIPGQGFNEQFF. Full variable domain (missing parts from reference TRBV9 and TRBJ2-1): DSGVTQTPKHLITATGQRVTLRCSPRSGDLSVYWYQQSLDQGLQFLIQYYNGEERAKGNILERFSAQQFPDLHSELNLSSLELGDSALYFCASSAIPGQGFNEQFFGPGTRLTVL.

A few counts support this clone. The DNA for the CDR3 is TGTGCCAGCAGTTACCGGACAGGGATCCACAATGAGCAGTTCTTC. Encoded protein: CASSYRTGIHNEQFF. This chain uses TRBV6-6 with TRBJ2-1, with 8 bases that match TRBD1. With 2 bases clipped from V and 5 bases from J, the junction kept 5 bases outside the gene matches. Germline V CDR1 and CDR2: MNHNY, SVGAGI (reference sequence). The CDR3 is 15 residues long.

J is TRBJ1-2 and V is TRBV27, with D possibly being TRBD1 (5 bases). This CDR3 contains 17 residues. Germline V gene lookup returns CDR1 MNHEY and CDR2 SMNVEV (reference sequence). Trimming shortened V by 2 bases and J by 0 bases, and 16 bases separated the two germline ends. The DNA of the CDR3 is TGTGCCAGCAGTTTACGTCATCAAGGGGATGCTAACTATGGCTACACCTTC. Translating it yields CASSLRHQGDANYGYTF.

The chain couples TRBV6-1 to TRBJ1-2, with 10 bases identical to TRBD1. Germline V gives CDR1 MNHNS, CDR2 SASEGT. CDR3 size: 15 residues. Unmatched junction bases numbered 10, after V lost 8 bases and J lost 4 bases. The CDR3, as DNA: TGTGCCAGCCTAAGACAGGGGGCCCGGGGCTATGGCTACACCTTC. Translated, it gives CASLRQGARGYGYTF.

This clone was detected only once. The V and J genes are TRBV7-7 and TRBJ2-5, with D perhaps TRBD2 (5 bases). TRBJ2-7 matches the DNA end more closely, so the J call is doubtful. The CDR3 sequence is 15 residues long. CDR1 and CDR2 (germline): SSHAT, FNYEAQ (reference sequence). The CDR3 nucleotides read TGTGCCAGCAGCTTCTCTTTCGAGGGATCCTACGAGCAGTACTTC. It yields the protein CASSFSFEGSYEQYF.

The CDR3 is CASSEGQVYSNQPQHF. The CDR3 nucleotides read TGTGCCAGCAGTGAAGGACAGGTCTATAGCAATCAGCCCCAGCATTTT. V gene TRBV6-1 combines with J gene TRBJ1-5; maybe TRBD1 (6 bases). The germline gives CDR1 MNHNS, CDR2 SASEGT. Trimming pared 1 base from V and 0 bases from J, leaving 10 bases between. This CDR3 comprises 16 residues.

V and J are TRBV11-3 and TRBJ2-3; the D gene is possibly TRBD1 (5 bases). CDR3 size: 14 residues. Between the trimmed V and J ends, which lost 4 bases and 8 bases, there was a span of 16 bases. CDR1 and CDR2 (germline): SGHNT, YENEEA. CDR3 DNA: TGTGCCAGCAGCTCGCGTCGGGCCCAGGGTACGCAGTATTTT. This gives the protein CASSSRRAQGTQYF.

About this clone: A junction end diverges from the germline sequence, so it may reflect a read error. The gene calls are TRBV27 and TRBJ1-2; D is unresolved. This CDR3 comprises 14 residues. CDR1 and CDR2 (germline): MNHEY, SMNVEV (reference sequence). CDR3 DNA sequence: TGTGCCAGCAGCTCAAGTACGGGGAGGTCTGGCTACCCCTTC. This gives the protein CASSSSTGRSGYPF.

The gene calls are TRBV5-1 and TRBJ1-1, with D unresolved. CDR1 and CDR2 (germline): SGHRS, YFSETQ. Between the trimmed V and J ends, which lost 4 bases and 0 bases, there was a span of 10 bases. The CDR3 is 14 amino acids. As DNA, the CDR3 is TGCGCCAGCAGCGTACGGGAGATGAACACTGAAGCTTTCTTT. This encodes CASSVREMNTEAFF.

The V and J genes are TRBV27 and TRBJ2-1, with D possibly matching TRBD2 (6 bases). V lost 6 bases to trimming and J lost 7 bases, with 10 bases between them. From germline, CDR1 is MNHEY and CDR2 SMNVEV (reference sequence). The CDR3 is 12 amino acids. DNA of the CDR3: TGTGCCAGCAGGGGGGGAGTAAATGAGCAGTTCTTC. Encoded protein: CASRGGVNEQFF.

The chain links TRBV14 to TRBJ2-5, with 10 nucleotides matching TRBD2. CDR1 is SGHDN, CDR2 FVKESK, per germline. V lost 3 bases to trimming and J lost 6 bases; unmatched junction nucleotides: 10. CDR3 length: 16 residues. The DNA of the CDR3 is TGTGCCAGCAGCCACCCTAGCGGGAGAGCCAGGAAGACCCAGTACTTC. Translated, it gives CASSHPSGRARKTQYF.

V is TRBV28 and J is TRBJ2-1; D might be TRBD2 (5 bases). Trimming stripped 6 bases from V and 4 bases from J, with 16 bases between. This CDR3 contains 15 residues. The germline CDR1 and CDR2 sequences are MDHEN and SYDVKM. For the CDR3, the DNA is TGTGCCAGCAGCTCCCCCTCCGGGATTTACAATGAGCAGTTCTTC. This encodes CASSSPSGIYNEQFF.

CDR3 loop: CASSLWGGTARNTEAFF. The CDR3 DNA sequence: TGTGCCAGCAGTTTATGGGGGGGGACGGCGAGGAACACTGAAGCTTTCTTT. The chain links TRBV27 to TRBJ1-1, with a tentative D call TRBD1 (5 bases). The length of the CDR3 is 17 residues. The V and J ends lost 1 base and 1 base respectively, with 16 bases between them. Germline loops: CDR1 MNHEY, CDR2 SMNVEV (reference sequence).

The chain has TRBV6-1 and TRBJ2-3; 15 bases line up with TRBD2. Germline CDR1 and CDR2: MNHNS and SASEGT. With 4 bases clipped from V and 4 bases from J, the junction kept 0 bases outside the gene matches. The length of the CDR3 is 15 residues. CDR3 region: CASSGTSGGADTQYF. For the CDR3, the DNA is TGTGCCAGCAGTGGGACTAGCGGGGGGGCAGATACGCAGTATTTT.

V and J are TRBV28 and TRBJ1-5; D call uncertain. Germline loops: CDR1 MDHEN, CDR2 SYDVKM. V was trimmed by 2 bases and J by 7 bases, leaving 6 bases between them. The CDR3 runs 12 residues. The CDR3 region is CASSLTYQPQHF. The CDR3 DNA reads TGTGCCAGCAGTTTAACCTACCAGCCCCAGCATTTT.

This chain links TRBV28 with TRBJ2-5, with 13 positions matching TRBD2. The CDR3 loop spans 16 amino acids. The junction had 4 bases not matched to a gene; V was cut back by 2 bases and J by 4 bases. Germline CDR1 MDHEN, CDR2 SYDVKM. The CDR3 DNA reads TGTGCCAGCAGTTTAGAAAGACTAGCGGGAGGAGAGACCCAGTACTTC. Residues: CASSLERLAGGETQYF.

The J gene is TRBJ1-1, the V gene TRBV14, with 8 bases fitting TRBD1. The CDR3 consists of 19 residues. With V trimmed by 4 bases and J by 2 bases, 18 bases remained unmatched. The germline gives CDR1 SGHDN, CDR2 FVKESK. The CDR3 nucleotides are TGTGCCAGCAGCCCAGTGGGGACAGGTCGCCCTGAGTTAAACACTGAAGCTTTCTTT. This gives the protein CASSPVGTGRPELNTEAFF.

This clone was observed a few times. J is TRBJ2-2 and V is TRBV4-2; 11 bases match TRBD2. CDR1 and CDR2 (germline): LGHNA, YNFKEQ. The CDR3 has 15 residues. J gave up 3 bases and V 5 bases, and 2 bases lay outside the gene matches. Written as DNA, the CDR3 is TGTGCCAGCAGCGATAGCGGGAGGGACACCGGGGAGCTGTTTTTT. This translates into CASSDSGRDTGELFF.

CDR3 DNA sequence: TGTGCCAGCTCCGGGACAGGGGTCTCCTATAATTCACCCCTCCACTTT. This sequence encodes CASSGTGVSYNSPLHF. V is TRBV19 and J is TRBJ1-6, with 10 bases lining up with TRBD1. The CDR3 has 16 amino acids. Germline-derived CDR1 and CDR2 are LNHDA and SQIVND (reference sequence). Trimming at V came to 9 bases and at J to 0 bases, leaving 5 bases not matched to a gene.